This T cell receptor (beta chain) appears in the sequencing data of a study of CXCR3-negative and CXCR3-positive naive CD8 T cells. The CDR3 has 11 residues. Naive CD8+ T lymphocytes were specified as CD45RO-CCR7+CD27+CD95-. In preparing the TRB cDNA libraries, 5' RACE with UMI labels was used. No DNA is given; TCRdb re-called the 5' RACE reads and lists each CDR3 protein once. This repertoire includes about 6,700 distinct CDR3 sequences. The specimen sequenced was naive CXCR3- CD8+ T cells from blood. The sample's subset: CD45RO-CCR7+CD27+CD95- naive CD8+ T cells lacking CXCR3 (TNR3-). This sequence originates from a human donor in good health. Some clones in this sample may be carry-over from other donors' samples. The V gene is TRBV12-3 or TRBV12-4, the J gene TRBJ2-3; TCRdb indicates TRBD1, and absent DNA this call remains unverified. The CDR3 reads CASRSGGLQYF.